This TCR beta chain was recovered during a study of CD8+ T cells in alopecia areata. The overall study: Tofacitinib exposure lasted 6 to 18 months, followed by 6 months off drug.

The study's findings and limits: Tofacitinib significantly decreased scalp clonality and expanded CD8+ clones among top 100.

In each case, RNA was isolated and then reverse transcribed into cDNA as the sequencing template. TCRdb keeps only in-frame clones here, not all; method: immunoSEQ multiplex PCR. Among fewer than 250,000 clones listed, more than 55% were seen once. Remarks on this clone: Its antigen is currently unknown.

Looked up from germline, CDR1 is SGDLS and CDR2 is YYNGEE. The junction had 5 bases not matched to a gene; V was cut back by 4 bases and J by 3 bases. CDR3 length: 15 amino acids. Documented treatment: oral pan-JAK inhibitor, 5-10 mg twice daily. Lesional scalp punch biopsies and peripheral blood were collected from alopecia areata patients. The origin of this receptor is a human donor with alopecia areata. This material consisted of CD4+ T cells sorted from blood, taken at week 4, from a patient treated with tofacitinib. The chain is built from TRBV9 and TRBJ2-1; TRBD2 matches at 9 bases. The CDR3 spells CASSPSSGNYNEQFF. In DNA, the CDR3 is TGTGCCAGCAGCCCATCTAGCGGGAACTACAATGAGCAGTTCTTC.